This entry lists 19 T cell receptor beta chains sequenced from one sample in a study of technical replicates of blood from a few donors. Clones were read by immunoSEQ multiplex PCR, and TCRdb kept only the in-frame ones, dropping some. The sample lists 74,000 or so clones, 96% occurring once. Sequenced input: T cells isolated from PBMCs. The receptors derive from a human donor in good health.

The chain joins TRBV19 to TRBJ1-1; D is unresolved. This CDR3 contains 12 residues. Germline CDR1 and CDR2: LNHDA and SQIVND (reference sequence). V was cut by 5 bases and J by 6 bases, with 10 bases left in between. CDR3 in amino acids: CASSYFSAEAFF. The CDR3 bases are TGTGCCAGTAGTTATTTCTCCGCTGAAGCTTTCTTT.

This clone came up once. The DNA for the CDR3 is TGTGCCAGCAGCTCCGACTCCACAGATACGCAGTATTTT. It codes for CASSSDSTDTQYF. The V gene is TRBV7-3, the J gene TRBJ2-3; D gene unclear. Germline V gives CDR1 SGHTA, CDR2 FQGTGA. The V end was cut by 4 bases, the J end by 2 bases, with 7 bases between. The CDR3 has 13 amino acids.

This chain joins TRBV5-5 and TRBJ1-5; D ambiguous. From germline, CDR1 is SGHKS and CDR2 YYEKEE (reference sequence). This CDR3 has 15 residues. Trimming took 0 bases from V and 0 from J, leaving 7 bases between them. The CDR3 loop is CASSLGPYSNQPQHF. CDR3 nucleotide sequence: TGTGCCAGCAGCTTGGGCCCCTATAGCAATCAGCCCCAGCATTTT.

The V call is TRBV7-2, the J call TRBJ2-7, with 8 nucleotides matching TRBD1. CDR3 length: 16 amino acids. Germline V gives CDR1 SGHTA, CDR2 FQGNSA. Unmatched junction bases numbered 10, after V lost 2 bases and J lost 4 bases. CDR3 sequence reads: CASSLRTGTGIYEQYF. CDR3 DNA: TGTGCCAGCAGCTTAAGAACCGGGACAGGAATTTACGAGCAGTACTTC.

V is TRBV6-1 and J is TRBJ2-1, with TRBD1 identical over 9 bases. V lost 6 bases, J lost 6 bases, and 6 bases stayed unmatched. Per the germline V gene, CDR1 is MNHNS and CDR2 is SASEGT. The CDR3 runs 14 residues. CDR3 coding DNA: TGTGCCAGCAGATTGGGACAGGGCCGCAATGAGCAGTTCTTC. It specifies CASRLGQGRNEQFF.

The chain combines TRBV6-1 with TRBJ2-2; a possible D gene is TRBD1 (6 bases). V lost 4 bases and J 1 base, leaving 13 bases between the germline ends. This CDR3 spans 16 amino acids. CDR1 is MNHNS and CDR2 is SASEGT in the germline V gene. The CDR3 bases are TGTGCCAGCAGTGGTCTCAGGGGTCTGAACACCGGGGAGCTGTTTTTT. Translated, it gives CASSGLRGLNTGELFF.

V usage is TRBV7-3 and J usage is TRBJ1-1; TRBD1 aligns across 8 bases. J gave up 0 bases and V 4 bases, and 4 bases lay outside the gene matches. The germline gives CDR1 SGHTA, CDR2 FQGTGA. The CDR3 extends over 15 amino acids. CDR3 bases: TGTGCCAGCAGCTGGCGGGACAGGCTGAACACTGAAGCTTTCTTT. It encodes CASSWRDRLNTEAFF.

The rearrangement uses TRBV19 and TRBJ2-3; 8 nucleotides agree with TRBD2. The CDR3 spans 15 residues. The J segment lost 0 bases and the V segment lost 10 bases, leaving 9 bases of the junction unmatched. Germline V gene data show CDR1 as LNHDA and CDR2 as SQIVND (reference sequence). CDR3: CATKTSGSSTDTQYF. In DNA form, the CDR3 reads TGTGCCACCAAAACTAGCGGCTCTAGCACAGATACGCAGTATTTT.

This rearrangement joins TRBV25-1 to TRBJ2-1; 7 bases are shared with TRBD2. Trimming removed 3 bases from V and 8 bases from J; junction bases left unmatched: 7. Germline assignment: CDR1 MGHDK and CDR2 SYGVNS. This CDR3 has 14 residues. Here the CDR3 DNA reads TGTGCCAGCAGTGATGAGGGAGGGAGTTATGAGCAGTTCTTC. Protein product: CASSDEGGSYEQFF.

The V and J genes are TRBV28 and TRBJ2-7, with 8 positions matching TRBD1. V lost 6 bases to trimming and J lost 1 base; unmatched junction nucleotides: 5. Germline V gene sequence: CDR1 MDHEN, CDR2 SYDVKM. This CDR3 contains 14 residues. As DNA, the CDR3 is TGTGCCAGCAGGTCGTACAGGGGGTCCTACGAGCAGTACTTC. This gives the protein CASRSYRGSYEQYF. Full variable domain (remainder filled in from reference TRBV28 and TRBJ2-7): DVKVTQSSRYLVKRTGEKVFLECVQDMDHENMFWYRQDPGLGLRLIYFSYDVKMKEKGDIPEGYSVSREKKERFSLILESASTNQTSMYLCASRSYRGSYEQYFGPGTRLTVT.

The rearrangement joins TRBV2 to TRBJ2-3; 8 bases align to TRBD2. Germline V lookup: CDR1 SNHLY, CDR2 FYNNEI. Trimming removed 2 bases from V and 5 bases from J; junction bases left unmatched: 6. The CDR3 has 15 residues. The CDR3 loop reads CASSERAGGGDTQYF. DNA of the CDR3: TGTGCCAGCAGTGAAAGGGCGGGAGGAGGAGATACGCAGTATTTT.

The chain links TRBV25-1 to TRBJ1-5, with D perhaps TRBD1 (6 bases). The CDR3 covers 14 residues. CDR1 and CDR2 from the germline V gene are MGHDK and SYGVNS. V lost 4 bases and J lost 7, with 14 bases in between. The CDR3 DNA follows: TGTGCCAGCAGTGCCACAGGGCTCGGGCAGCCCCAGCATTTT. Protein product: CASSATGLGQPQHF.

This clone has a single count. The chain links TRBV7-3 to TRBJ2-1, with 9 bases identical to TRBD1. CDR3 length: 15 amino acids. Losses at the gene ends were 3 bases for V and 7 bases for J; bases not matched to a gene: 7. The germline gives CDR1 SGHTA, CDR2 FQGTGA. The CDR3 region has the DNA TGTGCCAGCAGCTTCGCCGGGACAGGGTTTAATGAGCAGTTCTTC. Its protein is CASSFAGTGFNEQFF. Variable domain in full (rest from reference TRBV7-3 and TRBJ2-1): GAGVSQTPSNKVTEKGKYVELRCDPISGHTALYWYRQSLGQGPEFLIYFQGTGAADDSGLPNDRFFAVRPEGSVSTLKIQRTERGDSAVYLCASSFAGTGFNEQFFGPGTRLTVL.

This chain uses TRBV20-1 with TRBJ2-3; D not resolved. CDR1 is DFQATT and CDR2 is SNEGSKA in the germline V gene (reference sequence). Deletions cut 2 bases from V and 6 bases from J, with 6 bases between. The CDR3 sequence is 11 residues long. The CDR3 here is CSARLVDTQYF. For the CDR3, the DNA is TGCAGTGCTAGACTCGTGGATACGCAGTATTTT.

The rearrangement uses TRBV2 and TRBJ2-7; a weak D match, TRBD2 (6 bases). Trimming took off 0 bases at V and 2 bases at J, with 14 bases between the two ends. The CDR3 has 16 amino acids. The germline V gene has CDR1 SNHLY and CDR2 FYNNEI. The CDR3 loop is CASSEAPTSAAYEQYF. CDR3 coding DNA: TGTGCCAGCAGTGAAGCTCCGACTAGTGCAGCCTACGAGCAGTACTTC.

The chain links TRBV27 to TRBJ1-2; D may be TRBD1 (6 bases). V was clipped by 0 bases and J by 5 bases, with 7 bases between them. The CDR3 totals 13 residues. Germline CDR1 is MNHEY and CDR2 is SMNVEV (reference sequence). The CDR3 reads CASSLSTGYGYTF. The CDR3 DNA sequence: TGTGCCAGCAGTTTATCGACAGGTTATGGCTACACCTTC.

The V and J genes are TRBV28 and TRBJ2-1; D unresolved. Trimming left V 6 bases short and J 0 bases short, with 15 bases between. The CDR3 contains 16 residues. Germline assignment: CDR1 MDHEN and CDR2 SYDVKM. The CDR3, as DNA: TGTGCCAGCAGCAACTGGGCCACCAGCTCCTACAATGAGCAGTTCTTC. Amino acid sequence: CASSNWATSSYNEQFF. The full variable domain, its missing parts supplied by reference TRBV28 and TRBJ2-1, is DVKVTQSSRYLVKRTGEKVFLECVQDMDHENMFWYRQDPGLGLRLIYFSYDVKMKEKGDIPEGYSVSREKKERFSLILESASTNQTSMYLCASSNWATSSYNEQFFGPGTRLTVL.

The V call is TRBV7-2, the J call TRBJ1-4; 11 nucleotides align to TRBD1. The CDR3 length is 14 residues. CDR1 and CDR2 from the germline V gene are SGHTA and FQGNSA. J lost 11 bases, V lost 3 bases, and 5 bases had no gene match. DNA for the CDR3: TGTGCCAGCAGCTTCGGACAGGGGGCGCAGAAACTGTTTTTT. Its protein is CASSFGQGAQKLFF.

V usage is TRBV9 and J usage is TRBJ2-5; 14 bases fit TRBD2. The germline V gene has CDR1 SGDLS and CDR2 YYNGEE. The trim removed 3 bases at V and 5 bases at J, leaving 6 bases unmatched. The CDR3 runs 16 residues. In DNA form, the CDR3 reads TGTGCCAGCAGCGCCGGGACTAGCGGGAGTCAGGAGACCCAGTACTTC. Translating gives CASSAGTSGSQETQYF.